This TCR beta chain comes out of a study of OX40 agonist ivuxolimab in advanced cancers. Study outcomes and limitations: In the 0.1 to 3.0 mg/kg range, CD4+ and CD8+ blood T cells had expanded clonally by week 6.

Details on this clone: The target antigen is unknown.

The CDR3 extends over 13 amino acids. V lost 0 bases to trimming and J lost 2 bases, with 4 bases between them. Germline values: CDR1 ENHRY, CDR2 SYGVKD. TCRdb's copy holds only in-frame clones and misses some; the assay was immunoSEQ multiplex PCR. The repertoire includes roughly 30,000 clones, roughly 74% of them detected once, and under 15% sits in the top ten. This receptor was taken from an adult with an advanced solid tumor such as melanoma, head and neck, liver or kidney cancer. V and J are TRBV10-3 and TRBJ1-1; no reliable D call. The sample here was CD4+ or CD8+ T cells sorted from blood, taken in a trial of the OX40 agonist ivuxolimab. CDR3 protein: CAISESFNTEAFF. For the CDR3, the DNA is TGTGCCATCAGTGAGTCGTTTAACACTGAAGCTTTCTTT.